Listed below are T cell receptor beta chains from one sample, sequenced in a study of blood T cell repertoires in COVID-19. Here immunoSEQ multiplex PCR was the method, and the copy in TCRdb shows in-frame clones only, minus some. Here the sample spans roughly 250,000 clones, roughly 87% being singletons. The material sequenced was PBMCs or T cells enriched from blood (not recorded which). The receptors were sampled from a woman aged 25 to 45 with acute COVID-19. The CDR3 runs from the conserved cysteine through the conserved F or W. The order of the fields is J gene, D gene, clone size, V gene, CDR3 protein, CDR3 DNA. A D gene is named only where the DNA matches it firmly. The listing skips clone size in some rows; elsewhere it reads once, few, many or a size class.

J gene: TRBJ1-1
D gene: TRBD1
clone size: .
V gene: TRBV5-5
CDR3 protein: CASSPDRGFTEAFF
CDR3 DNA: TGTGCCAGCAGCCCGGACAGGGGATTCACTGAAGCTTTCTTT

J gene: TRBJ1-3
D gene: TRBD1
clone size: .
V gene: TRBV4-3
CDR3 protein: CASSHSLTGVGNTIYF
CDR3 DNA: TGCGCCAGCAGCCACTCTCTCACAGGGGTTGGAAACACCATATATTTT

J gene: TRBJ1-2
D gene: TRBD1
clone size: .
V gene: TRBV4-3
CDR3 protein: CASSQDRDRGYGYTF
CDR3 DNA: TGCGCCAGCAGCCAAGATCGGGACAGGGGCTATGGCTACACCTTC

J gene: TRBJ2-1
D gene: .
clone size: .
V gene: TRBV20-1
CDR3 protein: CSTTSYNEQFF
CDR3 DNA: TGCAGTACGACTAGCTACAATGAGCAGTTCTTC

J gene: TRBJ1-4
D gene: TRBD1
clone size: .
V gene: TRBV10-3
CDR3 protein: CAINRGEGEKLFF
CDR3 DNA: TGTGCCATCAACAGGGGAGAGGGCGAAAAACTGTTTTTT

J gene: TRBJ1-6
D gene: TRBD1
clone size: .
V gene: TRBV7-9
CDR3 protein: CASSHRDRGYSPLHF
CDR3 DNA: TGTGCCAGCAGCCACCGGGACAGGGGTTATTCACCCCTCCACTTT

J gene: TRBJ1-5
D gene: TRBD1
clone size: .
V gene: TRBV5-1
CDR3 protein: CASSSGQGNQPQHF
CDR3 DNA: TGCGCCAGCAGCTCTGGACAGGGAAATCAGCCCCAGCATTTT

J gene: TRBJ2-7
D gene: TRBD2
clone size: .
V gene: TRBV11-2
CDR3 protein: CASSFFLRGSSYEQYF
CDR3 DNA: TGTGCCAGCAGCTTTTTTCTGCGGGGGAGCTCCTACGAGCAGTACTTC

J gene: TRBJ1-2
D gene: TRBD1
clone size: .
V gene: TRBV6-5
CDR3 protein: CASTFGQGPNYGYTF
CDR3 DNA: TGTGCCAGCACCTTTGGACAGGGACCTAACTATGGCTACACCTTC

J gene: TRBJ1-2
D gene: .
clone size: .
V gene: TRBV5-5
CDR3 protein: CASSLTGRGGYTF
CDR3 DNA: TGTGCCAGCAGCTTAACGGGGCGGGGTGGCTACACCTTC

J gene: TRBJ1-5
D gene: TRBD1
clone size: .
V gene: TRBV11-2
CDR3 protein: CASSPRAGQGNQPQHF
CDR3 DNA: TGTGCCAGCAGCCCCAGAGCCGGACAGGGTAATCAGCCCCAGCATTTT

J gene: TRBJ1-6
D gene: .
clone size: .
V gene: TRBV7-9
CDR3 protein: CASSLGVRNSPLHF
CDR3 DNA: TGTGCCAGCAGCTTAGGTGTGAGGAATTCACCCCTCCACTTT

J gene: TRBJ1-1
D gene: .
clone size: .
V gene: TRBV13
CDR3 protein: CASSLWTVTMNTEAFF
CDR3 DNA: TGTGCCAGCAGCTTATGGACAGTCACGATGAACACTGAAGCTTTCTTT

J gene: TRBJ2-2
D gene: TRBD2
clone size: .
V gene: TRBV10-3
CDR3 protein: CAIHRQDTGGPGTGELFF
CDR3 DNA: TGTGCCATCCACAGGCAGGACACGGGGGGGCCGGGGACCGGGGAGCTGTTTTTT

J gene: TRBJ1-4
D gene: TRBD1
clone size: .
V gene: TRBV2
CDR3 protein: CASRARTGRTNEKLFF
CDR3 DNA: TGTGCCAGCAGAGCCCGGACAGGCCGAACTAATGAAAAACTGTTTTTT

J gene: TRBJ1-4
D gene: .
clone size: .
V gene: TRBV19
CDR3 protein: CASSKRATNEKLFF
CDR3 DNA: TGTGCCAGTAGCAAAAGAGCAACTAATGAAAAACTGTTTTTT

J gene: TRBJ2-5
D gene: .
clone size: .
V gene: TRBV12-3/TRBV12-4
CDR3 protein: CASSSLAEETQYF
CDR3 DNA: TGTGCCAGCAGTTCCCTGGCGGAAGAGACCCAGTACTTC

J gene: TRBJ1-5
D gene: .
clone size: .
V gene: TRBV30
CDR3 protein: CAWSVPGLGNQPQHF
CDR3 DNA: TGTGCCTGGAGTGTACCAGGGTTGGGCAATCAGCCCCAGCATTTT

J gene: TRBJ2-7
D gene: TRBD1
clone size: .
V gene: TRBV15
CDR3 protein: CATSQGTGGAGYEQYF
CDR3 DNA: TGTGCCACCAGCCAAGGGACAGGGGGCGCGGGGTACGAGCAGTACTTC

J gene: TRBJ2-1
D gene: TRBD2
clone size: .
V gene: TRBV6-5
CDR3 protein: CASGRGSSYNEQFF
CDR3 DNA: TGTGCCAGTGGGCGGGGGAGCTCCTACAATGAGCAGTTCTTC

J gene: TRBJ1-1
D gene: .
clone size: once
V gene: TRBV30
CDR3 protein: CAWSLQGNTEAFF
CDR3 DNA: TGTGCCTGGAGTCTACAGGGGAACACTGAAGCTTTCTTT

J gene: TRBJ2-2
D gene: .
clone size: .
V gene: TRBV2
CDR3 protein: CASSDPGTLPAGELFF
CDR3 DNA: TGTGCCAGCAGTGACCCCGGGACTCTTCCGGCCGGGGAGCTGTTTTTT

J gene: TRBJ2-3
D gene: .
clone size: few
V gene: TRBV6-1
CDR3 protein: CASREGVSGTDTQYF
CDR3 DNA: TGTGCCAGCAGGGAAGGAGTGTCGGGCACAGATACGCAGTATTTT

J gene: TRBJ1-4
D gene: .
clone size: .
V gene: TRBV29-1
CDR3 protein: CSVEFPATNEKLFF
CDR3 DNA: TGCAGCGTTGAGTTTCCGGCAACTAATGAAAAACTGTTTTTT

J gene: TRBJ2-1
D gene: TRBD1
clone size: .
V gene: TRBV27
CDR3 protein: CASSPGQTIYNEQFF
CDR3 DNA: TGTGCCAGCTCCCCGGGACAGACTATCTACAATGAGCAGTTCTTC

J gene: TRBJ2-2
D gene: TRBD2
clone size: .
V gene: TRBV2
CDR3 protein: CASKLSGEPTGELFF
CDR3 DNA: TGTGCCAGCAAACTCAGCGGGGAGCCCACCGGGGAGCTGTTTTTT

J gene: TRBJ1-2
D gene: TRBD1
clone size: few
V gene: TRBV4-1
CDR3 protein: CASSQTTGNGYTF
CDR3 DNA: TGCGCCAGCAGCCAAACGACAGGGAATGGCTACACCTTC

J gene: TRBJ1-2
D gene: .
clone size: .
V gene: TRBV12-3/TRBV12-4
CDR3 protein: CASSSARDYTF
CDR3 DNA: TGTGCCAGCAGCTCCGCCAGGGACTACACCTTC

J gene: TRBJ1-2
D gene: TRBD1
clone size: .
V gene: TRBV5-6
CDR3 protein: CASSLLNRGLGYGYTF
CDR3 DNA: TGTGCCAGCAGCCTACTCAACAGGGGTTTGGGCTATGGCTACACCTTC

J gene: TRBJ2-5
D gene: TRBD2
clone size: .
V gene: TRBV18
CDR3 protein: CASSPPVAGGPGETQYF
CDR3 DNA: TGTGCCAGCTCACCACCGGTTGCGGGGGGGCCGGGGGAGACCCAGTACTTC

J gene: TRBJ1-1
D gene: TRBD1
clone size: .
V gene: TRBV5-1
CDR3 protein: CASSGGTGGWWDTEAFF
CDR3 DNA: TGCGCCAGCAGTGGAGGGACAGGGGGCTGGTGGGACACTGAAGCTTTCTTT

J gene: TRBJ2-4
D gene: .
clone size: .
V gene: TRBV7-9
CDR3 protein: CASSGGGGDKNIQYF
CDR3 DNA: TGTGCCAGCAGCGGGGGCGGTGGGGACAAAAACATTCAGTACTTC

J gene: TRBJ2-7
D gene: TRBD1
clone size: .
V gene: TRBV3-1/TRBV3-2
CDR3 protein: CASSQVGTGDSPSYEQYF
CDR3 DNA: TGTGCCAGCAGCCAAGTTGGGACAGGGGACTCTCCGTCGTACGAGCAGTACTTC

J gene: TRBJ2-5
D gene: TRBD2
clone size: .
V gene: TRBV6-2/TRBV6-3
CDR3 protein: CASSYSTSGGRQETQYF
CDR3 DNA: TGTGCCAGCAGTTACTCGACGAGCGGGGGGAGACAAGAGACCCAGTACTTC

J gene: TRBJ1-1
D gene: .
clone size: .
V gene: TRBV25-1
CDR3 protein: CASSDWRSNTEAFF
CDR3 DNA: TGTGCCAGCAGTGATTGGCGGTCGAACACTGAAGCTTTCTTT

J gene: TRBJ2-5
D gene: TRBD1
clone size: .
V gene: TRBV13
CDR3 protein: CASSPTTGEQETQYF
CDR3 DNA: TGTGCCAGCAGCCCCACGACAGGGGAACAAGAGACCCAGTACTTC